The 14 T cell receptor beta chains reported below all come from one sample, sequenced in a study of patients and donors after allogeneic stem cell transplantation. Via MiXCR, TCRdb re-called the RT-PCR reads, giving one row per CDR3 protein. The sample includes about 410,000 distinct CDR3 sequences, around 16% seen only once; the top ten take around 6.8%. Sequenced: blood, either unsorted or a sorted T cell fraction (not recorded which). These TCRs come from a human donor who was either an allogeneic HSCT recipient or a stem cell or donor lymphocyte infusion donor (not recorded which). It is not recorded whose cells these are; they may come from a transplant donor.

This clonotype was seen a handful of times. J is TRBJ1-6 and V is TRBV4-1; D is ambiguous. There are 15 residues in the CDR3. Trimming removed 0 bases from V and 3 bases from J, with 6 bases in between. Germline V gene lookup returns CDR1 MGHRA and CDR2 YSYEKL. The DNA of the CDR3 is TGCGCCAGCAGCCAAGAGGGTCTCTATAATTCACCCCTCCACTTT. As protein: CASSQEGLYNSPLHF.

This clonotype was counted at least ten times. This chain uses TRBV29-1 with TRBJ2-5, with D perhaps matching TRBD1 (5 bases). The germline CDR1 and CDR2 sequences are SQVTM and ANQGSEA. Trimming took off 4 bases at V and 2 bases at J, with 11 bases between the two ends. The CDR3 length is 13 residues. CDR3 protein: CSVAKGPQETQYF. The DNA of the CDR3 is TGCAGCGTTGCGAAGGGGCCTCAAGAGACCCAGTACTTC. Filled out from reference TRBV29-1 and TRBJ2-5, the complete variable domain reads SAVISQKPSRDICQRGTSLTIQCQVDSQVTMMFWYRQQPGQSLTLIATANQGSEATYESGFVIDKFPISRPNLTFSTLTVSNMSPEDSSIYLCSVAKGPQETQYFGPGTRLLVL.

This clonotype was counted at least ten times. The J gene is TRBJ2-1, the V gene TRBV4-2; 7 bases align to TRBD2. Germline V gives CDR1 LGHNA, CDR2 YNFKEQ. V dropped 5 bases and J dropped 10; count of bases not matched to a gene: 5. This CDR3 is built from 12 residues. The CDR3 loop reads CASSGAGEEQFF. CDR3 DNA sequence: TGTGCCAGCAGCGGGGCGGGAGAGGAGCAGTTCTTC.

The chain has TRBV2 and TRBJ2-1; TRBD2 aligns across 9 bases. The CDR3 spans 14 residues. The V gene end was trimmed by 9 bases and the J gene end by 6 bases; junction bases not matched to a gene: 9. Germline V gene data show CDR1 as SNHLY and CDR2 as FYNNEI. Written as DNA, the CDR3 is TGTGCCAGTTTAAGCGGGAGGATGATCAATGAGCAGTTCTTC. Its translation: CASLSGRMINEQFF. The variable domain in full, completed from reference TRBV2 and TRBJ2-1, reads EPEVTQTPSHQVTQMGQEVILRCVPISNHLYFYWYRQILGQKVEFLVSFYNNEISEKSEIFDDQFSVERPDGSNFTLKIRSTKLEDSAMYFCASLSGRMINEQFFGPGTRLTVL.

This clonotype was counted a few times. The V gene is TRBV4-1, the J gene TRBJ1-5; 7 bases are shared with TRBD1. This CDR3 contains 15 residues. With V trimmed by 3 bases and J by 5 bases, 7 bases remained unmatched. Germline CDR1 and CDR2: MGHRA and YSYEKL. The CDR3 sequence is CASSQGDREHQPQHF. CDR3 nucleotides: TGCGCCAGCAGCCAGGGAGACAGGGAACATCAGCCCCAGCATTTT.

The V call is TRBV7-6, the J call TRBJ1-2; maybe TRBD1 (5 bases). Trimming removed 5 bases at V and 4 bases at J, with 17 bases between. The CDR3 runs to 15 residues. Looked up from germline, CDR1 is SGHVS and CDR2 is FNYEAQ. The CDR3 DNA sequence: TGTGCCAGCAGCCCCGGGGGACCGTCGATCTATGGCTACACCTTC. Translation: CASSPGGPSIYGYTF.

This clonotype was seen more than once but under ten times. The V gene is TRBV5-6, the J gene TRBJ1-6; D gene ambiguous. CDR1 SGHDT and CDR2 YYEEEE come from the germline V gene. There are 16 residues in the CDR3. V was cut by 4 bases and J by 2 bases, with 13 bases left in between. The chain's CDR3 is CASSHRGYPYNSPLHF. The CDR3 DNA reads TGTGCCAGCAGCCATCGGGGTTACCCCTATAATTCACCCCTCCACTTT.

V and J are TRBV11-2 and TRBJ2-7; D possibly corresponds to TRBD1 (6 bases). The length of the CDR3 is 16 residues. Germline CDR1 SGHAT, CDR2 FQNNGV. The V end lost 2 bases, the J end lost 3 bases, and 17 bases lay between the germline ends. Written as DNA, the CDR3 is TGTGCCAGCAGCTTAAGGGTAATGGTCAGGGGCTACGAGCAGTACTTC. Protein: CASSLRVMVRGYEQYF.

This clonotype came up a few times. The chain couples TRBV4-1 to TRBJ1-5, with D possibly TRBD1 on 5 matching bases. The germline V gene encodes CDR1 MGHRA and CDR2 YSYEKL. Trimming cost V 0 bases and J 3 bases, with 12 bases left between them. The length of the CDR3 is 16 residues. This chain's CDR3 is CASSQDQGLNNQPQHF. The CDR3 DNA follows: TGCGCCAGCAGCCAAGATCAGGGACTGAACAATCAGCCCCAGCATTTT.

V usage is TRBV3-1 and J usage is TRBJ1-1; perhaps TRBD1 as D (6 bases). Trimming removed 3 bases from V and 5 bases from J, with 13 bases in between. There are 14 residues in the CDR3. The germline V gene encodes CDR1 LGHDT and CDR2 YNNKEL (reference sequence). CDR3 in DNA: TGTGCCAGCAGCCACTCCAGGGGCGAGACTGAAGCTTTCTTT. Encoded protein: CASSHSRGETEAFF.

CDR3: CATSETGFSNQPQHF. The CDR3 nucleotides read TGTGCCACCAGTGAGACAGGATTTAGCAATCAGCCCCAGCATTTT. This chain uses TRBV24-1 with TRBJ1-5; a weak D match, TRBD1 (6 bases). CDR1 is KGHDR, CDR2 SFDVKD, per germline. The CDR3 extends over 15 amino acids. V lost 4 bases and J 0 bases, leaving 9 bases between the germline ends.

The rearrangement joins TRBV11-1 to TRBJ1-2; a weak D match, TRBD1 (5 bases). In germline, CDR1 is SGHAT, CDR2 FQDESV (reference sequence). The CDR3 loop spans 12 amino acids. Between the trimmed V and J ends, which lost 5 bases and 7 bases, there was a span of 11 bases. CDR3 DNA sequence: TGTGCCAGCAGCCGGGACCTGGGTGGCTACACCTTC. It is translated as CASSRDLGGYTF.

This clonotype was seen many times. The chain employs TRBV7-8 and TRBJ2-1, with 9 bases that match TRBD1. With V trimmed by 5 bases and J by 6 bases, 8 bases remained unmatched. Germline V gives CDR1 SGHVS, CDR2 FQNEAQ. CDR3 size: 15 residues. The CDR3 sequence is CASSLVETGGNEQFF. The CDR3 DNA reads TGTGCCAGCAGCCTAGTGGAGACAGGGGGCAATGAGCAGTTCTTC.

Only a few counts were recorded for this clonotype. The chain combines TRBV10-3 with TRBJ2-3; D unresolved. Germline CDR1 reads ENHRY; CDR2 reads SYGVKD. Trimming pared 4 bases from V and 0 bases from J, leaving 11 bases between. CDR3 length: 15 residues. This CDR3 reads CAISVGGESTDTQYF. The DNA for the CDR3 is TGTGCCATCAGTGTCGGTGGCGAGAGCACAGATACGCAGTATTTT.